Shown below are 6 T cell receptor beta chains from a single sample sequenced in a study of T cell changes during pregnancy in multiple sclerosis. Clones were sequenced by immunoSEQ multiplex PCR, and TCRdb holds only the in-frame ones, with some missing. The table has roughly 90,000 clones, 85% to 95% seen once. Material: peripheral blood, obtained before pregnancy. These receptors were obtained from a female donor with multiple sclerosis, enrolled in a pregnancy study.

This sequence joins TRBV12-5 and TRBJ1-4, with D hard to call. Germline CDR1 is LGHNT and CDR2 is FRNRAP. The CDR3 length is 12 residues. V lost 1 base to trimming and J lost 7 bases, with 4 bases between them. The chain's CDR3 is CASGLGSEKLFF. CDR3 coding DNA: TGTGCTAGTGGTTTGGGCAGTGAAAAACTGTTTTTT.

V usage is TRBV19 and J usage is TRBJ2-1; 7 nucleotides line up with TRBD2. V lost 5 bases, J lost 0 bases, and 7 bases stayed unmatched. The CDR3 is made up of 16 amino acids. CDR1 is LNHDA, CDR2 SQIVND, per germline (reference sequence). CDR3 coding DNA: TGTGCCAGTAGTGTCTCTAGCGGACGCTCCTACAATGAGCAGTTCTTC. This translates into CASSVSSGRSYNEQFF.

The chain is built from TRBV7-7 and TRBJ2-5, with 10 positions matching TRBD2. Germline V lookup: CDR1 SSHAT, CDR2 FNYEAQ (reference sequence). V lost 4 bases and J lost 7; bases outside the gene matches: 6. CDR3 size: 14 residues. CDR3 residues: CASSSGTSDGTQYF. CDR3 nucleotides: TGTGCCAGCAGCTCGGGGACTAGCGATGGGACCCAGTACTTC.

Remarks on this clone: Here the CDR3 omits its conserved ending phenylalanine or tryptophan, so a read error is the likely source. The DNA is omitted, as the CDR3 cannot be located on it reliably, and the CDR3 follows TCRdb's listing. The V and J genes are TRBV10-2 and TRBJ1-2; the table's D call TRBD1 went unverified against the DNA. Germline loops: CDR1 WSHSY, CDR2 SAAADI. The length of the CDR3 is 14 amino acids, counting both ends. Here the CDR3 reads CASSEWIWDRGPTL.

The rearrangement links TRBV6-1 to TRBJ2-4, with D perhaps TRBD1 (8 bases). The CDR3 sequence is 13 residues long. The germline CDR1 and CDR2 sequences are MNHNS and SASEGT. The V gene lost 2 bases and the J gene lost 9 bases, with 11 bases spanning the gap. The CDR3 reads CASSEHRGGIQYF. Here the CDR3 DNA reads TGTGCCAGCAGTGAACACAGGGGGGGCATTCAGTACTTC.

CDR3 DNA: TGCAGCGTAGATCCAGGGGGATATAACTATGGCTACACCTTC. Protein product: CSVDPGGYNYGYTF. The V call is TRBV29-1, the J call TRBJ1-2, with 7 positions matching TRBD1. CDR1 and CDR2 (germline): SQVTM, ANQGSEA. CDR3 length: 14 amino acids. V shed 6 bases and J 1 base; nucleotides not matched to a gene: 8.